This T cell receptor (beta chain) was captured by sequencing in a study of blood T cells in healthy people across ages. A second PCR, run for about 6 to 11 cycles, used a sample-barcoded 5' primer plus a J-beta primer mix. TCRdb reprocessed the 5' RACE reads with MiXCR, giving one entry per CDR3 protein. The sample holds some 1 million distinct CDR3 sequences, 40% to 50% seen once. Germline V gene data show CDR1 as SEHNR and CDR2 as FQNEAQ (reference sequence). V shed 5 bases and J shed 4 bases, with 21 bases lying between them. This CDR3 comprises 17 residues. The sample consisted of blood. The V gene is TRBV7-9, the J gene TRBJ1-5; D is unclear. This TCR derives from a woman in her sixties in good health. CDR3 sequence reads: CASSLSAVGRGNQPQHF. DNA for the CDR3: TGTGCCAGCAGCCTTTCGGCCGTGGGCAGAGGGAATCAGCCCCAGCATTTT.